The clone carrying this TCR beta chain has only a few counts. The antigen is not known. The sample is drawn from a study of CD8+ T cells in alopecia areata. General observations from the study: It was lesional scalp, especially alopecia totalis/universalis, that showed higher clonality than normal scalp.

Sequencing relied on a cDNA template that was reverse transcribed from extracted RNA. Clones were sequenced by immunoSEQ multiplex PCR, and TCRdb holds only the in-frame ones, with some missing. Of some 110,000 clones listed, roughly two fifths were seen once; the top ten hold 3% to 3.5%. V shed 5 bases, J shed 6 bases, and the junction held 8 bases outside the gene matches. The CDR3 contains 14 residues. CDR1 and CDR2 from the germline V gene are SNHLY and FYNNEI. This TCR derives from a human donor with alopecia areata. V is TRBV2 and J is TRBJ2-7; 9 bases are shared with TRBD1. The sequenced sample was CD4+ T cells sorted from blood. The CDR3 is CASSRIQGAVEQYF. Written as DNA, the CDR3 is TGTGCCAGCAGTCGAATACAGGGGGCTGTCGAGCAGTACTTC.